This T cell receptor beta chain stems from a study of regulatory T cells in long-lasting Graves disease. The time point is: persistent/refractory GD, antithyroid drugs over 5 years with positive TRAb. From PBMCs, RNA was extracted and then used to make the TCR library. This clonotype was counted at least ten times. In germline, CDR1 is SNHLY, CDR2 FYNNEI. Trimming left V 6 bases short and J 3 bases short, with 9 bases between. This CDR3 region has 13 residues. Arm-PCR with iRepertoire HTBI primers amplified the CDR3 regions for these TCR beta libraries. TCRdb re-derived calls from the multiplex PCR reads in MiXCR, one entry per CDR3 protein. The sample yields more than 650,000 distinct CDR3 sequences, about 30% seen once.

The chain recombines TRBV2 with TRBJ1-5; TRBD1 might be the D (5 bases). Sequencing used peripheral blood mononuclear cells (PBMCs), obtained when the disease was refractory, from a patient treated with antithyroid drugs. This receptor was taken from a female donor with Graves disease. CDR3 loop: CASRTVTNQPQHF. DNA for the CDR3: TGTGCCAGCAGGACAGTTACCAATCAGCCCCAGCATTTT.